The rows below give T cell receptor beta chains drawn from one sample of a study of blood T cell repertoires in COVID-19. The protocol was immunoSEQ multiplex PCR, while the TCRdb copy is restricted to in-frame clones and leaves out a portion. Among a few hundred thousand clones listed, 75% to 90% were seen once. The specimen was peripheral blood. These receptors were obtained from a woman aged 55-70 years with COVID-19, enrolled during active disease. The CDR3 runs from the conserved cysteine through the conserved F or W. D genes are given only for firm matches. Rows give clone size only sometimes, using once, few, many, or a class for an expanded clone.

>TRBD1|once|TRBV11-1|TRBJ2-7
CASSVDRDYEQYF
TGTGCCAGCAGCGTAGACAGGGACTACGAGCAGTACTTC
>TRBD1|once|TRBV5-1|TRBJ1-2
CASSFQGQGERNYGYTF
TGCGCCAGCAGCTTTCAAGGACAGGGGGAAAGAAACTATGGCTACACCTTC
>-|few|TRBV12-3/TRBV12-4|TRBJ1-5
CASSFRGNQPQHF
TGTGCCAGCAGTTTCCGAGGTAATCAGCCCCAGCATTTT
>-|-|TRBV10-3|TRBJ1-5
CAISESPPRAKLGQPQHF
TGTGCCATCAGTGAGTCTCCCCCGCGGGCGAAACTGGGTCAGCCCCAGCATTTT
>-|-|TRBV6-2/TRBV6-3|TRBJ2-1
CASSFNNEQFF
TGTGCCAGCAGTTTCAACAATGAGCAGTTCTTC
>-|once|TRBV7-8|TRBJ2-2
CASSLDRWNTGELFF
TGTGCCAGCAGCCTCGACAGGTGGAACACCGGGGAGCTGTTTTTT
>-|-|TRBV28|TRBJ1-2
CASSNYGYTF
TGTGCCAGCTCAAACTATGGCTACACCTTC
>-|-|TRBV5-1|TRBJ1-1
CASSLAGRGGLSEAFF
TGCGCCAGCAGCTTGGCCGGGAGGGGAGGATTGTCTGAAGCTTTCTTT
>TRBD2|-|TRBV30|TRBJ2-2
CAWDGTRGGELFF
TGTGCCTGGGACGGGACTAGGGGCGGGGAGCTGTTTTTT
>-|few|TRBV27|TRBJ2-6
CASSFSPPELSSGANVLTF
TGTGCCAGCAGTTTCTCCCCCCCCGAGCTTAGCTCTGGGGCCAACGTCCTGACTTTC
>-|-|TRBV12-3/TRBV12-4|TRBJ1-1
CASSFLLGGEAFF
TGTGCCAGCAGTTTTTTATTGGGGGGGGAGGCTTTCTTT
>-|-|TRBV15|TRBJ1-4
CATSRDISEKLFF
TGTGCCACCAGCAGAGATATTAGTGAAAAACTGTTTTTT
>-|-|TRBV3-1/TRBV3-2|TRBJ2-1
CASSFPGVSSYNEQFF
TGTGCCAGCAGCTTCCCTGGAGTCAGCTCCTACAATGAGCAGTTCTTC
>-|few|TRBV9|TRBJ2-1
CASSVWRDSYNEQFF
TGTGCCAGCAGCGTGTGGAGGGACTCCTACAATGAGCAGTTCTTC
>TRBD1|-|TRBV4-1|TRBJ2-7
CASSQSGTGSYEQYF
TGCGCCAGCAGCCAATCCGGGACAGGGTCCTACGAGCAGTACTTC
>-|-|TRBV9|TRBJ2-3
CASSQRGTHSIPDTQYF
TGTGCCAGCAGCCAACGAGGAACACACTCAATCCCAGATACGCAGTATTTT
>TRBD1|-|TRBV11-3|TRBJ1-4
CASSLRQGFNEKLFF
TGTGCCAGCAGCTTACGACAGGGATTCAATGAAAAACTGTTTTTT
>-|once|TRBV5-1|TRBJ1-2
CASSLGGGLNYGYTF
TGCGCCAGCAGCTTGGGAGGGGGACTAAACTATGGCTACACCTTC
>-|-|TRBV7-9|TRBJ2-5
CASSQQGETQYF
TGTGCCAGCAGCCAGCAGGGGGAGACCCAGTACTTC
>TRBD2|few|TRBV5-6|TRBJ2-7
CASSFGRGGTIEQYF
TGTGCCAGCAGCTTCGGGCGGGGGGGCACGATCGAGCAGTACTTC
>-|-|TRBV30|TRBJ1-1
CAWSVEGWAEAFF
TGTGCCTGGAGTGTAGAGGGTTGGGCTGAAGCTTTCTTT
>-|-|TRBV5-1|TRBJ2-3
CASSLAQGDTQYF
TGCGCCAGCAGCTTGGCCCAGGGAGATACGCAGTATTTT
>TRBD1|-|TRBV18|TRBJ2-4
CASTETGDDIQYF
TGTGCCAGCACCGAGACAGGGGATGACATTCAGTACTTC
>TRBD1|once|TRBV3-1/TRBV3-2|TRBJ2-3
CASSHLSGQAPDTQYF
TGTGCCAGCAGCCATTTATCGGGACAGGCCCCAGATACGCAGTATTTT
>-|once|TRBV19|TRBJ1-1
CAIQGYTEAFF
TGTGCCATCCAGGGGTACACTGAAGCTTTCTTT
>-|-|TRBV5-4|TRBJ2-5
CASSLDGPGTDGETQYF
TGTGCCAGCAGCCTCGACGGGCCGGGAACGGACGGGGAGACCCAGTACTTC
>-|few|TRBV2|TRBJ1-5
CASSDSQPQHF
TGTGCCAGCAGTGATAGTCAGCCCCAGCATTTT
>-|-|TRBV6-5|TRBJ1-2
CASSYSARDSGYTF
TGTGCCAGCAGTTACTCGGCCAGGGATAGTGGCTACACCTTC
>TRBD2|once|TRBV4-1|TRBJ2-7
CASSQHISGGTTSYEQYF
TGCGCCAGCAGCCAGCACATTAGCGGGGGGACGACCTCCTACGAGCAGTACTTC
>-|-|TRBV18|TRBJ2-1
CASSPTGNEQFF
TGTGCCAGCTCACCAACCGGGAATGAGCAGTTCTTC
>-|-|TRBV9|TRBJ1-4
CASSVRGGSDEKLFF
TGTGCCAGCAGCGTAAGGGGGGGATCTGATGAAAAACTGTTTTTT
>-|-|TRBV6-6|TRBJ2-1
CASSYGGGAYNEQFF
TGTGCCAGCAGTTACGGGGGCGGAGCTTACAATGAGCAGTTCTTC
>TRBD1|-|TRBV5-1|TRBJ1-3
CASSMTWTGVGNTIYF
TGCGCCAGCAGCATGACTTGGACAGGGGTTGGAAACACCATATATTTT
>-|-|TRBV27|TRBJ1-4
CASSLWATSNEKLFF
TGTGCCAGCAGTTTATGGGCAACCAGCAATGAAAAACTGTTTTTT
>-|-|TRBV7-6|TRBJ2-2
CASSSYNRDGGELFF
TGTGCCAGCAGCTCCTACAACAGGGATGGCGGGGAGCTGTTTTTT
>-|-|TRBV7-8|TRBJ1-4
CASSFRGANEKLFF
TGTGCCAGCAGCTTCAGGGGCGCTAATGAAAAACTGTTTTTT
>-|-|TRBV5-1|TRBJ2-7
CASLAEGEQYF
TGCGCCAGCTTGGCGGAGGGGGAGCAGTACTTC
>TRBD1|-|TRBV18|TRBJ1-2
CASSTHDRGLIYGYTF
TGTGCCAGCTCAACCCATGACAGGGGGCTTATCTATGGCTACACCTTC